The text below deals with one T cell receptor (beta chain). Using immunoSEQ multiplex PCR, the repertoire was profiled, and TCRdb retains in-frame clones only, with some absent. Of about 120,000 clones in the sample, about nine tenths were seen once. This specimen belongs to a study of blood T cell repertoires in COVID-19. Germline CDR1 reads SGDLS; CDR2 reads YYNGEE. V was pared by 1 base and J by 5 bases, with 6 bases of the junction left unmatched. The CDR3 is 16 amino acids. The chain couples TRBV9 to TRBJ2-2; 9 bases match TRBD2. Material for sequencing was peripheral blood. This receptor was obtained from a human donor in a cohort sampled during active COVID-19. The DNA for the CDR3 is TGTGCCAGCAGCGTACGGCGGGGGGGAAATACCGGGGAGCTGTTTTTT. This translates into CASSVRRGGNTGELFF.